The 15 T cell receptor beta chains listed next were all sequenced from one sample in a study of cytotoxic CD8 clonotypes in ibrutinib-treated CLL. Profiling relied on immunoSEQ multiplex PCR, and the TCRdb table lists in-frame clones only, not all of them. The data show 250,000 to 350,000 clones, around 76% seen once. This sample comprised PBMCs, obtained at disease progression, from a patient treated with ibrutinib. These receptors came from a human donor with chronic lymphocytic leukemia.

This clone showed up just once. The chain links TRBV5-4 to TRBJ2-3; a possible D gene is TRBD1 (5 bases). Per germline, CDR1 SGHNT and CDR2 YYREEE (reference sequence). The CDR3 is made up of 14 amino acids. Trimming stripped 4 bases from V and 3 bases from J, with 12 bases between. CDR3 region: CASSLRQTTDTQYF. The CDR3 bases are TGTGCCAGCAGCCTCCGACAGACTACAGATACGCAGTATTTT.

The CDR3 sequence is CAISDLLATDPYEQYF. The CDR3 DNA reads TGTGCCATCAGTGACCTACTAGCGACCGACCCCTACGAGCAGTACTTC. V usage is TRBV10-3 and J usage is TRBJ2-7; 7 bases line up with TRBD2. J gave up 2 bases and V 3 bases, and 10 bases lay outside the gene matches. CDR3 length: 16 amino acids. CDR1 is ENHRY and CDR2 is SYGVKD in the germline V gene.

Remarks on this clone: At one end, the junction sequence differs from germline, possibly due to a read error. The rearrangement links TRBV6-5 to TRBJ2-1, with D unclear. The CDR3 contains 15 residues. CDR1 and CDR2 from the germline V gene are MNHEY and SVGAGI. The CDR3 protein is CASSYSGQSGNEQFF. CDR3 DNA: TGTGCCAGCAGCTACTCGGGCCAGTCCGGCAATGAGCAGTTCTTC.

Only one count was recorded for this clone. J is TRBJ2-4 and V is TRBV5-5; no clear D. Trimming pared 3 bases from V and 7 bases from J, leaving 11 bases between. This CDR3 has 13 amino acids. The germline V gene has CDR1 SGHKS and CDR2 YYEKEE (reference sequence). CDR3 sequence: CASSSSSFNIQYF. CDR3 sequence (DNA): TGTGCCAGCAGCTCCTCGTCTTTTAACATTCAGTACTTC.

V is TRBV7-9 and J is TRBJ1-1, with TRBD1 matching 7 bases. Germline-derived CDR1 and CDR2 are SEHNR and FQNEAQ (reference sequence). V was pared by 3 bases and J by 10 bases, with 8 bases of the junction left unmatched. This CDR3 has 13 amino acids. CDR3 sequence: CASSFGTANVAFF. The CDR3 DNA is TGTGCCAGCAGCTTTGGGACAGCGAACGTAGCTTTCTTT.

The chain uses TRBV18 and TRBJ1-5, with a weak D call TRBD1 (6 bases). The V end was cut by 2 bases, the J end by 2 bases, with 13 bases between. CDR3 length equals 16 residues. Germline loops: CDR1 KGHSH, CDR2 LQKENI. The CDR3 protein is CASSPGQPTGNQPQHF. CDR3 sequence (DNA): TGTGCCAGCTCACCAGGACAGCCGACTGGCAATCAGCCCCAGCATTTT.

This clone appeared a single time. The rearrangement links TRBV11-2 to TRBJ2-5, with TRBD1 as a possible D gene (6 bases). V lost 2 bases and J 6 bases, leaving 16 bases between the germline ends. This CDR3 contains 15 residues. CDR1 is SGHAT, CDR2 FQNNGV, per germline. CDR3: CASSLKGVLHKTQYF. The CDR3 coding sequence is TGTGCCAGCAGCTTAAAGGGGGTCCTCCATAAGACCCAGTACTTC.

This clone was seen once. The chain is built from TRBV7-6 and TRBJ2-3; 9 bases are shared with TRBD2. Germline V gene sequence: CDR1 SGHVS, CDR2 FNYEAQ. There are 15 residues in the CDR3. The J segment lost 3 bases and the V segment lost 3 bases, leaving 4 bases of the junction unmatched. CDR3 DNA sequence: TGTGCCAGCAGCTTGGCAGCGGGAGGAACAGATACGCAGTATTTT. Translated: CASSLAAGGTDTQYF.

The rearrangement links TRBV6-5 to TRBJ1-5, with 10 nucleotides matching TRBD1. The germline gives CDR1 MNHEY, CDR2 SVGAGI. V lost 5 bases to trimming and J lost 4 bases; unmatched junction nucleotides: 5. The CDR3 runs 15 residues. The CDR3 bases are TGTGCCAGCAGTAGGGACAGGGGTAGAAATCAGCCCCAGCATTTT. It encodes CASSRDRGRNQPQHF.

This chain connects TRBV10-3 to TRBJ2-3; D gene ambiguous. Germline-derived CDR1 and CDR2 are ENHRY and SYGVKD. The V end was cut by 8 bases, the J end by 6 bases, with 21 bases between. The CDR3 contains 15 residues. The DNA of the CDR3 is TGTGCCATCTCCCAGACCCGACCAAGTTGGGATACGCAGTATTTT. As protein: CAISQTRPSWDTQYF.

This clone was seen a single time. This rearrangement joins TRBV27 to TRBJ1-2; 7 nucleotides align to TRBD1. Per germline, CDR1 MNHEY and CDR2 SMNVEV (reference sequence). The CDR3 runs to 17 residues. V lost 6 bases to trimming and J lost 4 bases; unmatched junction nucleotides: 17. In nucleotides, the CDR3 is TGTGCCAGCAGCCGACTTCTGACAGGGAGCCCCATCTATGGCTACACCTTC. Its translation: CASSRLLTGSPIYGYTF.

The chain uses TRBV5-1 and TRBJ1-4; 8 bases fit TRBD1. The ends lost 3 bases at V and 3 bases at J; junction bases unmatched: 7. The CDR3 consists of 16 residues. Germline CDR1 is SGHRS and CDR2 is YFSETQ. The CDR3, as DNA: TGCGCCAGCAGCTCCGAAGTACAGGGGGCTAATGAAAAACTGTTTTTT. Amino acid sequence: CASSSEVQGANEKLFF.

The chain has TRBV6-6 and TRBJ1-2, with TRBD1 as a possible D gene (6 bases). CDR1 is MNHNY, CDR2 SVGAGI, per germline (reference sequence). Trimming pared 0 bases from V and 1 base from J, leaving 12 bases between. The CDR3 spans 16 residues. Here the CDR3 reads CASSYSGAGGNYGYTF. CDR3 DNA: TGTGCCAGCAGTTACTCGGGGGCCGGCGGTAACTATGGCTACACCTTC.

The chain joins TRBV4-1 to TRBJ1-4; D is unclear. CDR1 and CDR2 from the germline V gene are MGHRA and YSYEKL. V was cut by 2 bases and J by 7 bases, with 14 bases left in between. There are 15 residues in the CDR3. CDR3 nucleotides: TGCGCCAGCAGCCAATCCCAAGGTGTAGGTGAAAAACTGTTTTTT. This sequence encodes CASSQSQGVGEKLFF.

V is TRBV7-6 and J is TRBJ2-3; D is ambiguous. Germline CDR1 SGHVS, CDR2 FNYEAQ. V was trimmed by 5 bases and J by 2 bases, leaving 11 bases between them. This CDR3 is built from 14 residues. CDR3 sequence reads: CASSLDLATDTQYF. CDR3 sequence (DNA): TGTGCCAGCAGCCTAGACTTGGCCACAGATACGCAGTATTTT.